A single sample is the source of the 27 T cell receptor beta chains below, sequenced in a study of vaccination and CD4 T cells after COVID-19. Cultured CD4+ T-cell DNA underwent Oncomine TCR Beta short-read sequencing. MiXCR was run by TCRdb on the PCR reads, yielding one entry per CDR3 protein. The sample yields 25,000 or so distinct CDR3 sequences, approximately 48% seen once. Treatment specified: approximately nine-day PBMC culture with coronavirus spike peptide pools or control peptides (ViraFEST assay). These receptors are not linked to any known antigen. The specimen comprised CD4+ T cells from blood, cultured in vitro, sampled before SARS-CoV-2 vaccination. The source is a human donor who received a COVID-19 vaccine.

This clonotype was seen a handful of times. V and J are TRBV9 and TRBJ1-2; D uncertain. Between the trimmed V and J ends, which lost 4 bases and 5 bases, there was a span of 30 bases. This CDR3 comprises 19 residues. The germline gives CDR1 SGDLS, CDR2 YYNGEE. The DNA for the CDR3 is TGTGCCAGCAGCCCCCGGCGGAGTGAGACACCCGAATTAGGATATGGCTACACCTTC. This encodes CASSPRRSETPELGYGYTF.

This clonotype showed up just a few times. The V gene is TRBV6-1, the J gene TRBJ2-7, with 9 bases that match TRBD1. Germline CDR1 MNHNS, CDR2 SASEGT. With V trimmed by 5 bases and J by 3 bases, 5 bases remained unmatched. The CDR3 extends over 14 amino acids. The CDR3 DNA follows: TGTGCCAGCAGTCTCAGGACAGGGGTCTACGAGCAGTACTTC. This encodes CASSLRTGVYEQYF.

The rearrangement joins TRBV29-1 to TRBJ1-1; D not certain. The CDR3 sequence is 13 residues long. Germline values: CDR1 SQVTM, CDR2 ANQGSEA. V shed 4 bases and J shed 0 bases, with 9 bases lying between them. The CDR3 here is CSVAHEVNTEAFF. The CDR3, as DNA: TGCAGCGTTGCACACGAAGTGAACACTGAAGCTTTCTTT.

In its sample, this clonotype was seen a few times. This chain uses TRBV21-1 with TRBJ2-7; the table calls TRBD1, which could not be checked here. TRBV21-1 is flagged as a pseudogene. The CDR3 spans 14 residues. The CDR3 reads CASSKYRGGHEQYF. The CDR3 DNA reads as TGTGCCAGCAGCAAATATCGGGGGGGGCACGAGCAGTACTTC.

The table lists this clonotype with a few counts. The V gene is TRBV20-1, the J gene TRBJ1-2, with 7 bases lining up with TRBD1. The J segment lost 1 base and the V segment lost 0 bases, leaving 20 bases of the junction unmatched. The germline CDR1 and CDR2 sequences are DFQATT and SNEGSKA (reference sequence). The CDR3 totals 20 residues. The CDR3: CSARDLGDRGQYEINYGYTF. The CDR3 DNA reads as TGCAGTGCTAGAGATCTTGGGGACAGAGGCCAATATGAAATTAACTATGGCTACACCTTC.

The rearrangement links TRBV6-5 to TRBJ1-6, with TRBD1 matching 9 bases. V shed 2 bases and J 7 bases; nucleotides not matched to a gene: 6. The germline CDR1 and CDR2 sequences are MNHEY and SVGAGI. The CDR3 is 16 amino acids. The CDR3 reads CASSYAGQGGNSPLHF. The CDR3 DNA reads TGTGCCAGCAGTTACGCGGGACAGGGAGGAAATTCACCCCTCCACTTT.

The chain couples TRBV10-3 to TRBJ1-4, with TRBD1 matching over 7 bases. V shed 6 bases, J shed 5 bases, and the junction held 3 bases outside the gene matches. There are 13 residues in the CDR3. The V gene's germline CDR1 is ENHRY and CDR2 SYGVKD. The CDR3 protein is CAISKDRNEKLFF. In DNA form, the CDR3 reads TGTGCCATCAGCAAGGACAGGAATGAAAAACTGTTTTTT.

V and J are TRBV27 and TRBJ1-1, with D uncertain. CDR3 length: 14 amino acids. V was clipped by 4 bases and J by 3 bases, with 12 bases between them. CDR1 and CDR2 from the germline V gene are MNHEY and SMNVEV (reference sequence). CDR3 sequence: CASSYTRGDTEAFF. CDR3 nucleotide sequence: TGTGCCAGCAGTTATACCCGCGGGGACACTGAAGCTTTCTTT.

The CDR3 loop reads CASSEVVGELFF. CDR3 coding DNA: TGTGCCAGCAGTGAAGTGGTAGGGGAGCTGTTTTTT. The chain links TRBV11-2 to TRBJ2-2; D remains unclear. CDR1 is SGHAT, CDR2 FQNNGV, per germline. The CDR3 is made up of 12 amino acids. Trimming pared 6 bases from V and 8 bases from J, leaving 10 bases between.

The rearrangement joins TRBV5-1 to TRBJ1-1; D perhaps matches TRBD1 (5 bases). The V end was cut by 5 bases, the J end by 3 bases, with 14 bases between. Germline CDR1 SGHRS, CDR2 YFSETQ. The CDR3 contains 14 residues. The CDR3 sequence: CASRRGAGDTEAFF. CDR3 DNA: TGCGCCAGCAGAAGGGGTGCGGGGGACACTGAAGCTTTCTTT.

This clonotype was recorded once. The chain uses TRBV18 and TRBJ2-5; the D is unclear. In germline, CDR1 is KGHSH, CDR2 LQKENI. The CDR3 totals 14 residues. V was pared by 2 bases and J by 1 base, with 8 bases between. CDR3 DNA sequence: TGTGCCAGCTCACCAGTCGGGCCCCAAGAGACCCAGTACTTC. It is translated as CASSPVGPQETQYF.

This clonotype was seen more than once but under ten times. CDR3 DNA: TGTGCCAGTAGTACCAGGGTTTACAATCAGCCCCAGCATTTT. It yields the protein CASSTRVYNQPQHF. The chain joins TRBV19 to TRBJ1-5, with D tentatively TRBD1 (5 bases). CDR3 size: 14 residues. The germline V gene has CDR1 LNHDA and CDR2 SQIVND (reference sequence). V gave up 4 bases and J gave up 3 bases, with 10 bases separating them.

This clonotype has only a few counts. The rearrangement uses TRBV12-3 or TRBV12-4 and TRBJ2-3; 7 bases agree with TRBD2. Losses at the gene ends were 3 bases for V and 1 base for J; bases not matched to a gene: 7. The CDR3 totals 16 residues. The CDR3 DNA sequence: TGTGCCAGCAGTTTGGGGCGGGGGTCCGGCACAGATACGCAGTATTTT. Translated: CASSLGRGSGTDTQYF.

This sequence joins TRBV5-4 and TRBJ2-3; possible D gene TRBD1, 5 bases. Germline V lookup: CDR1 SGHNT, CDR2 YYREEE (reference sequence). Trimming removed 1 base at V and 4 bases at J, with 13 bases between. The CDR3 length is 15 residues. The CDR3 loop reads CASSLRQGYADTQYF. CDR3 coding DNA: TGTGCCAGCAGCTTGAGGCAGGGTTACGCAGATACGCAGTATTTT.

This sequence joins TRBV30 and TRBJ2-1; D gene uncertain. Germline-derived CDR1 and CDR2 are GTSNPN and SVGIG (reference sequence). The length of the CDR3 is 13 residues. The CDR3 DNA reads TGTGCGGCTACCCCTGGGTCCTACAATGAGCAGTTCTTC. This encodes CAATPGSYNEQFF. The whole variable domain, remainder taken from reference TRBV30 and TRBJ2-1, is SQTIHQWPATLVQPVGSPLSLECTVEGTSNPNLYWYRQAAGRGLQLLFYSVGIGQISSEVPQNLSASRPQDRQFILSSKKLLLSDSGFYLCAATPGSYNEQFFGPGTRLTVL.

CDR3 residues: CAWSAPNSALHF. The DNA of the CDR3 is TGTGCCTGGAGTGCCCCAAACTCTGCCCTCCACTTT. V and J are TRBV30 and TRBJ1-6; D unresolved. The CDR3 runs 12 residues. Deletions cut 1 base from V and 14 bases from J, with 12 bases between. Germline assignment: CDR1 GTSNPN and CDR2 SVGIG (reference sequence).

The gene calls are TRBV4-2 and TRBJ1-6; D remains unclear. The germline V gene encodes CDR1 LGHNA and CDR2 YNFKEQ. The CDR3 extends over 13 amino acids. V gave up 0 bases and J gave up 11 bases, with 8 bases separating them. The DNA of the CDR3 is TGTGCCAGCAGCCAAGATAAGGACGCACCCCTCCACTTT. This translates into CASSQDKDAPLHF.

The V gene is TRBV28, the J gene TRBJ2-1; no clear D. CDR3 length: 12 amino acids. Trimming left V 6 bases short and J 8 bases short, with 11 bases between. Germline values: CDR1 MDHEN, CDR2 SYDVKM. CDR3 in DNA: TGTGCCAGCAGAACAAGACCCCATGAGCAGTTCTTC. Protein sequence: CASRTRPHEQFF.

This sequence joins TRBV11-3 and TRBJ2-7, with a possible D match to TRBD1 (6 bases). V lost 1 base, J lost 6 bases, and 19 bases lay in between. The germline gives CDR1 SGHNT, CDR2 YENEEA. There are 16 residues in the CDR3. CDR3: CASSLGTGSPDTEQYF. For the CDR3, the DNA is TGTGCCAGCAGCTTAGGAACAGGGTCCCCAGACACCGAGCAGTACTTC.

The rearrangement joins TRBV30 to TRBJ1-1; D is undetermined. Trimming removed 2 bases from V and 4 bases from J, with 11 bases in between. The CDR3 covers 13 residues. Germline V gives CDR1 GTSNPN, CDR2 SVGIG (reference sequence). The DNA of the CDR3 is TGTGCCTGGAGTTTAGGAGGTATCACTGAAGCTTTCTTT. This codes for CAWSLGGITEAFF. The full variable domain, completed using reference TRBV30 and TRBJ1-1, is SQTIHQWPATLVQPVGSPLSLECTVEGTSNPNLYWYRQAAGRGLQLLFYSVGIGQISSEVPQNLSASRPQDRQFILSSKKLLLSDSGFYLCAWSLGGITEAFFGQGTRLTVV.

The chain carries TRBV6-1 and TRBJ1-1; 9 bases map to TRBD1. V lost 3 bases to trimming and J lost 5 bases; unmatched junction nucleotides: 10. Germline V gene sequence: CDR1 MNHNS, CDR2 SASEGT. CDR3 length: 16 amino acids. The CDR3 is CASSEATGGGRTEAFF. In nucleotides, the CDR3 is TGTGCCAGCAGTGAGGCGACAGGGGGTGGGCGAACTGAAGCTTTCTTT.

Only a few counts were recorded for this clonotype. J is TRBJ2-3 and V is TRBV7-3, with 9 bases fitting TRBD2. This CDR3 comprises 14 residues. J lost 6 bases, V lost 2 bases, and 3 bases had no gene match. Germline loops: CDR1 SGHTA, CDR2 FQGTGA. The CDR3 reads CASSLAGGLDTQYF. The CDR3 bases are TGTGCCAGCAGCTTAGCGGGGGGGCTCGATACGCAGTATTTT. The full variable domain, its missing parts supplied by reference TRBV7-3 and TRBJ2-3, is GAGVSQTPSNKVTEKGKYVELRCDPISGHTALYWYRQSLGQGPEFLIYFQGTGAADDSGLPNDRFFAVRPEGSVSTLKIQRTERGDSAVYLCASSLAGGLDTQYFGPGTRLTVL.

This clonotype showed up just a few times. The rearrangement links TRBV2 to TRBJ1-6; 7 bases fit TRBD1. With 3 bases clipped from V and 12 bases from J, the junction kept 11 bases outside the gene matches. The germline V gene encodes CDR1 SNHLY and CDR2 FYNNEI. This CDR3 comprises 15 residues. The chain's CDR3 is CASSESQGGLQPLHF. The CDR3 DNA follows: TGTGCCAGCAGTGAGTCGCAGGGGGGACTTCAACCCCTCCACTTT.

The rearrangement links TRBV2 to TRBJ1-2; TRBD1 might be the D (6 bases). Germline CDR1 SNHLY, CDR2 FYNNEI. This CDR3 is 15 amino acids long. V lost 4 bases, J lost 4 bases, and 16 bases lay in between. CDR3 region: CASSVEGGGLYGYTF. CDR3 bases: TGTGCCAGCAGTGTAGAAGGGGGGGGGCTCTATGGCTACACCTTC.

The rearrangement joins TRBV6-1 to TRBJ1-3, with a possible D match to TRBD1 (5 bases). This CDR3 comprises 13 residues. With 8 bases removed from V and 4 bases from J, the gap between germline ends came to 12 bases. Germline CDR1 MNHNS, CDR2 SASEGT. The CDR3 nucleotides are TGTGCCAGCCTGGCAGGGTCAGGAAACACCATATATTTT. It yields the protein CASLAGSGNTIYF.

The rearrangement joins TRBV20-1 to TRBJ2-7; D gene uncertain. V lost 3 bases and J 3 bases, leaving 12 bases between the germline ends. Germline V CDR1 and CDR2: DFQATT, SNEGSKA (reference sequence). This CDR3 has 13 residues. The CDR3 bases are TGCAGTGCTAGGGGAAAAATCTACTACGAGCAGTACTTC. Protein sequence: CSARGKIYYEQYF.

J is TRBJ2-1 and V is TRBV7-3, with D unclear. The germline V and J ends were trimmed by 2 bases and 5 bases, with 1 base remaining between them. CDR1 is SGHTA and CDR2 is FQGTGA in the germline V gene. CDR3 length: 11 amino acids. CDR3 loop: CASSLDNEQFF. The CDR3 nucleotides read TGTGCCAGCAGCTTAGACAATGAGCAGTTCTTC.